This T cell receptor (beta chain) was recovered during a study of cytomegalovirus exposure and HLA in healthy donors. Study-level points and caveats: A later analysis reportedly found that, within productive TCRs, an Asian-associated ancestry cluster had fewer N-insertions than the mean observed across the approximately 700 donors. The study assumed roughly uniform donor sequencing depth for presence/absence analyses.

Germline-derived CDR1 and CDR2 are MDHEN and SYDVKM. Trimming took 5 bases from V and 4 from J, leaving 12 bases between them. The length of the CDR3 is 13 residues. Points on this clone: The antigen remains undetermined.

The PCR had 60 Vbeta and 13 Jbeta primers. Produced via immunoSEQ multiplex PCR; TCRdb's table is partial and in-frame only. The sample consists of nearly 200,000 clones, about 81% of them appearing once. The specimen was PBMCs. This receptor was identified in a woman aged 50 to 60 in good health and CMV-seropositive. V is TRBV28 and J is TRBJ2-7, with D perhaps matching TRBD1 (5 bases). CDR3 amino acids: CASSTTPGYEQYF. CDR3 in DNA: TGTGCCAGCAGTACCACCCCAGGGTACGAGCAGTACTTC.